This entry is about one T cell receptor beta chain. Trimming stripped 6 bases from V and 8 bases from J, with 9 bases between. CDR3 length: 11 residues. Germline V gene sequence: CDR1 SGHRS, CDR2 YFSETQ. The record originates from a study of OX40 agonist ivuxolimab in advanced cancers. Here immunoSEQ multiplex PCR was the method, and the copy in TCRdb shows in-frame clones only, minus some. The sample carries tens of thousands of clones, roughly 84% recorded once. The chain carries TRBV5-1 and TRBJ2-1; no clear D gene. The sequences come from CD4+ or CD8+ T cells sorted from blood, collected in a trial of the OX40 agonist ivuxolimab. The clonotype was recovered from an adult with an advanced solid tumor such as melanoma, head and neck, liver or kidney cancer. CDR3 protein: CASISYDEQFF. The CDR3 DNA reads TGCGCCAGCATATCTTACGATGAGCAGTTCTTC. Based on the CDR3 plus reference TRBV5-1 and TRBJ2-1, the full variable domain is KAGVTQTPRYLIKTRGQQVTLSCSPISGHRSVSWYQQTPGQGLQFLFEYFSETQRNKGNFPGRFSGRQFSNSRSEMNVSTLELGDSALYLCASISYDEQFFGPGTRLTVL.